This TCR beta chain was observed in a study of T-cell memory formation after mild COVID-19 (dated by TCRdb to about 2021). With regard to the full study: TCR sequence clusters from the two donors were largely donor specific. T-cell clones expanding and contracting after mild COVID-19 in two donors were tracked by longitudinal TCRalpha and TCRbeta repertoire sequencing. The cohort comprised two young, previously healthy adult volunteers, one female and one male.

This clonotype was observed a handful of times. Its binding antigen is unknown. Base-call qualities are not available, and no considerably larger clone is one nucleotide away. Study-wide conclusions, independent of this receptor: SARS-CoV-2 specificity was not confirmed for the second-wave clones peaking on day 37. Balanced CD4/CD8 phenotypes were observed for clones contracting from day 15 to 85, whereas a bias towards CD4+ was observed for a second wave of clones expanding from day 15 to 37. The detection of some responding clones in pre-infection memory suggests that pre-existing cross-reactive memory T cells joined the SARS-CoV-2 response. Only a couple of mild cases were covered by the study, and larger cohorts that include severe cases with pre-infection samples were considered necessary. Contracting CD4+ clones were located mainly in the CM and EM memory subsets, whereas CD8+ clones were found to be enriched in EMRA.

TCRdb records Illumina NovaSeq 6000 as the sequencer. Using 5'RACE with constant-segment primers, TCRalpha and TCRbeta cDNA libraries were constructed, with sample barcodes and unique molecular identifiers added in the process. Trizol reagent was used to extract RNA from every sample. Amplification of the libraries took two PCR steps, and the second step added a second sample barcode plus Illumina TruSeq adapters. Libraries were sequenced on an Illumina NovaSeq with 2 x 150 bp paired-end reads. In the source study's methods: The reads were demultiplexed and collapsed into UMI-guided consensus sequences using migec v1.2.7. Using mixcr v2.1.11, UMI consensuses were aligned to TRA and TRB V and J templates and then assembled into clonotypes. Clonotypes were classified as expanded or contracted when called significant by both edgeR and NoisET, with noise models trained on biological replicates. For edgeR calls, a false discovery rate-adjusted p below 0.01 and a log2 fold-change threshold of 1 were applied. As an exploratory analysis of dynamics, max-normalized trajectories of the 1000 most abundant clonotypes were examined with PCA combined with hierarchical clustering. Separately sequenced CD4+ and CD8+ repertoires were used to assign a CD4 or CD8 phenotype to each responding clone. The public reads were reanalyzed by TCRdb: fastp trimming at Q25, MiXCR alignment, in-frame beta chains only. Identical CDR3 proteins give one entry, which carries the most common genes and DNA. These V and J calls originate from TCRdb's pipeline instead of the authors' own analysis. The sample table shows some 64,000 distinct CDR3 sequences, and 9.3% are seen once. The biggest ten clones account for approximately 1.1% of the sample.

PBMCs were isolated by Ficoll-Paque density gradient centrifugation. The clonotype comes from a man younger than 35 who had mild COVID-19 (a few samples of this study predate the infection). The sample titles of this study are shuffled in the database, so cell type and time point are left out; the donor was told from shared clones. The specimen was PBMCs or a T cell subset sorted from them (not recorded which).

In nucleotide form, the sequence is TGCGCCAGCAGCCGGGGGGGGACAGGGCCTTCACCCCTCCACTTT. Its coded protein is CASSRGGTGPSPLHF. This chain joins TRBV5-1 to TRBJ1-6; 9 bases in the middle match TRBD1. V loses 4 bases at its end and J loses 9 bases; junction bases beyond the gene matches: 8. The germline V gene encodes CDR1 SGHRS and CDR2 YFSETQ. The CDR3 sequence holds 15 residues, the cysteine and phenylalanine included. Here the CDR3 DNA is all that survives: 45 bases in frame from base 1.